This T cell receptor (beta chain) was found in a study of vaccination effects on CD4 cells after COVID-19 (dated 2022 in TCRdb). For the wider study: To identify antigen-specific CD4+ T cell clonotypes by their expansion, the ViraFEST assay first stimulated PBMC with viral peptide pools and then applied TCR sequencing. Each well held around 1.9 million PBMC cultured in IMDM containing approximately 5% human AB serum, 10 IU/ml IL-2 and gentamicin, along with about 9.5 ug/ml peptides. Altogether, nine to ten COVID-19 convalescent patients and 4 SARS-CoV-2-naive healthy vaccine recipients made up the full study. Cultures from other donors in the study were sequenced using the Oncomine TCR Beta short-read assay on an Illumina iSeq 100. Each participant got two doses of an mRNA SARS-CoV-2 vaccine, either BNT162b2 or mRNA-1273. SARS-CoV-2 spike-specific CD4+ TCR repertoires from before and after mRNA vaccination were compared in COVID-19 convalescent patients and in infection-naive vaccine recipients.

CDR1 and CDR2 are read off the germline V gene (reference sequence) as SEHNR and FQNEAQ. V and J are trimmed by 3 bases and 4 bases, and the gene matches miss 11 bases of the junction. The CDR3 numbers 17 residues from cysteine through phenylalanine. Solely the CDR3 DNA is kept, with 51 bases framed from the first base. The protocol used for the library was the immunoSEQ multiplex PCR assay. DNA from the cultured and isolated CD4+ T cells underwent TCR beta CDR3 sequencing. The paper's data handling went like this. Non-productive TCR sequences were removed, reads were trimmed to the CDR3 region, and CDR3s of at least 7 amino acids were retained. The MANAFEST web app was used to pick out antigen-specific clonotypes by comparing their expansion in peptide wells with that in reference cultures. To be called positive, a clone needed expansion at FDR<0.05 compared with the reference and with all other wells, an odds ratio greater than 5, and a frequency greater than 0.1% in two replicate wells. Cross-reactive clonotypes were defined as significantly expanded in SARS-CoV-2 spike wells and in at least one common cold coronavirus spike condition. CDR3 similarity was assessed by Levenshtein distance using the stringdist R package, and unrooted trees were constructed with ape in R 3.6.1. The immuneACCESS repertoire file appears here via TCRdb, limited to in-frame rearrangements. These files lack a portion of the clones; in checked studies, under half of the deficit traces to unresolved V genes, and the cause of the others is not known. V, J and clone size derive from that table, while D and trimming were established from the DNA sequence. Here the sample has 25,000 to 35,000 clones; roughly 70% occur a single time. Together, the top ten hold 3.5% to 4% of the sample.

General findings and caveats noted by the study authors: Among healthy vaccine recipients, nearly all vaccine-induced clones were SARS-CoV-2 mono-reactive, and only 1 of 255 was cross-reactive with common cold coronaviruses. The study was limited by a small number of convalescent patients and lacked early post-infection timepoints. At late post-vaccination timepoints, both infection-induced and vaccine-induced clones showed marked clonal contraction, consistent with waning T cell responses.

After approximately eleven days of culture, CD4+ T cells were isolated with the EasySep CD4+ T cell isolation kit. None of the healthy vaccine recipients had a prior SARS-CoV-2 infection, which was confirmed by nucleocapsid antibody tests that came back negative both before and after vaccination. On days 3 and 7, half of the culture medium was replaced with fresh IL-2-containing medium. Unless otherwise noted, each peptide stimulation condition was cultured in triplicate wells. Using Ficoll-Paque Plus gradient centrifugation, PBMC were separated from whole blood and then either used fresh or cryopreserved at -140C. The QIAamp micro DNA kit was used to extract genomic DNA from the cultured CD4+ T cells. This clone turned up a few times. Its antigen remains unidentified. One base away there is no much larger clone; base qualities are not given.

The chain is assembled from TRBV7-9 and TRBJ1-5; 8 junctional bases match TRBD1. The TCR originated in a human donor who received a COVID-19 vaccine. This sample comprised CD4+ T cells from PBMCs cultured without peptide, obtained before COVID-19 vaccination. The CDR3 protein: CASSLGSAGTGNQPQHF. In nucleotides, the sequence is TGTGCCAGCAGCTTGGGATCAGCAGGGACAGGTAATCAGCCCCAGCATTTT.